This is a list of T cell receptor beta chains from one sample in a study of beta chain features in type 1 diabetes. Profiled with immunoSEQ multiplex PCR; TCRdb holds only in-frame clones, not every one. The sample consists of 250,000 to 300,000 clones, around 7.8% of them appearing once. The sample comprised central memory CD4+ T cells from blood. These receptors were collected from a woman aged 18-35 years in good health. Both conserved end residues are trimmed from each CDR3. The order of the fields is J gene, CDR3 length, V gene, clone size, CDR3 protein. The size of a clone is reported for some rows only, either as once, few or many, or as a class for expanded clones.

j_gene: TRBJ2-2
len: 16
v_gene: TRBV28
abundance: few
CDR3aa: ASIPGLAGARGDGELF

j_gene: TRBJ1-5
len: 13
v_gene: TRBV4-1
abundance: few
CDR3aa: ASSRESGGNQPQH

j_gene: TRBJ2-3
len: 12
v_gene: TRBV7-2
abundance: -
CDR3aa: ASSFGGSGDTQY

j_gene: TRBJ1-1
len: 11
v_gene: TRBV5-1
abundance: few
CDR3aa: ASGQGRNTEAF

j_gene: TRBJ2-3
len: 14
v_gene: TRBV5-6
abundance: few
CDR3aa: ASEPGPERSTDTQY

j_gene: TRBJ1-2
len: 13
v_gene: TRBV7-2
abundance: few
CDR3aa: ASSLGNAANYGYT

j_gene: TRBJ2-1
len: 11
v_gene: TRBV27
abundance: few
CDR3aa: ASSLGLANEQF

j_gene: TRBJ2-5
len: 16
v_gene: TRBV7-2
abundance: few
CDR3aa: ASSARRVGGVSQETQY

j_gene: TRBJ1-4
len: 15
v_gene: TRBV4-2
abundance: -
CDR3aa: ASSRRSTGQGNEKLF

j_gene: TRBJ1-4
len: 14
v_gene: TRBV4-1
abundance: -
CDR3aa: ASSQASRGFNEKLF

j_gene: TRBJ2-7
len: 12
v_gene: TRBV6-5
abundance: few
CDR3aa: ASSQQGARYEQY

j_gene: TRBJ2-6
len: 14
v_gene: TRBV19
abundance: few
CDR3aa: ASRERVPSGANVLT

j_gene: TRBJ2-6
len: 13
v_gene: TRBV15
abundance: many
CDR3aa: ATSGTGSGANVLT

j_gene: TRBJ2-1
len: 14
v_gene: TRBV6-5
abundance: -
CDR3aa: ASSLAKAGSYNEQF

j_gene: TRBJ2-7
len: 12
v_gene: TRBV29-1
abundance: -
CDR3aa: SAGWASDKAEQY

j_gene: TRBJ2-2
len: 12
v_gene: TRBV6-5
abundance: few
CDR3aa: ASTAGVNTGELF

j_gene: TRBJ2-1
len: 15
v_gene: TRBV19
abundance: -
CDR3aa: ASSFTRQGKLHNEQF

j_gene: TRBJ2-1
len: 11
v_gene: TRBV4-3
abundance: -
CDR3aa: ASSQVRWHEQF

j_gene: TRBJ1-1
len: 12
v_gene: TRBV7-3
abundance: -
CDR3aa: ASSLRDSDTEAF

j_gene: TRBJ2-3
len: 11
v_gene: TRBV29-1
abundance: -
CDR3aa: SSRGYSTDTQY

j_gene: TRBJ2-3
len: 13
v_gene: TRBV7-3
abundance: -
CDR3aa: ASSLRLAGTDTQY

j_gene: -
len: 12
v_gene: TRBV5-1
abundance: few
CDR3aa: ASSLTGSAYEQY

j_gene: TRBJ1-5
len: 11
v_gene: TRBV30
abundance: -
CDR3aa: AWSAGVNQPQH

j_gene: TRBJ2-4
len: 11
v_gene: TRBV6-5
abundance: -
CDR3aa: ASSPGAKNIQY

j_gene: TRBJ1-4
len: 12
v_gene: TRBV5-1
abundance: -
CDR3aa: ASSLQGNGEKLF

j_gene: TRBJ1-2
len: 12
v_gene: TRBV5-1
abundance: few
CDR3aa: ASSLGDSLGGYT

j_gene: TRBJ1-5
len: 10
v_gene: TRBV4-3
abundance: -
CDR3aa: ASSQWGQPQH

j_gene: TRBJ1-2
len: 13
v_gene: TRBV5-4
abundance: few
CDR3aa: ASSLKTVSNYGYT

j_gene: TRBJ1-5
len: 13
v_gene: TRBV6-5
abundance: few
CDR3aa: ASKRTGRRGQPQH

j_gene: TRBJ1-5
len: 9
v_gene: TRBV2
abundance: many
CDR3aa: ASSEGYSQH

j_gene: TRBJ2-7
len: 8
v_gene: TRBV5-8
abundance: few
CDR3aa: ASSGVEQY

j_gene: TRBJ1-1
len: 6
v_gene: TRBV7-9
abundance: many
CDR3aa: ASSSTF

j_gene: TRBJ2-5
len: 11
v_gene: TRBV7-2
abundance: -
CDR3aa: ASSPGPEETQY

j_gene: TRBJ2-3
len: 10
v_gene: TRBV7-9
abundance: -
CDR3aa: ASSRGSDTQY

j_gene: TRBJ1-6
len: 11
v_gene: TRBV28
abundance: few
CDR3aa: ASSILEDSPLH

j_gene: TRBJ2-2
len: 15
v_gene: TRBV7-2
abundance: -
CDR3aa: ASSLTFVSGGTGELF